This T cell receptor (beta chain) is drawn from a study of blood T cell repertoires in COVID-19. Whole-study context: Sites in the United States, Italy and Spain provided acute and convalescent COVID-19 samples. Sources were T cells, B-cell-depleted T cells, or PBMCs; the material itself was cDNA or gDNA.

This clone was found a few times. Authors' data handling: Quantification of nucleated cells was approximated via reference gene primer amplification. Libraries were prepared by immunoSEQ multiplex PCR; TCRdb keeps only in-frame clonotypes and omits some of them. The V and J calls and the clone size are those of that table, but D and trimming were determined from the DNA. The sample holds around 81,000 clones; approximately 80% are singletons and the top ten take around 12%. CDR1 is MNHEY and CDR2 is SVGAGI in the germline V gene. Trimming took 5 bases from V and 7 from J; bases not matched to a gene: 6. The CDR3 length is 15 residues.

Sequenced: peripheral blood. The TCR comes from a human donor in a cohort sampled during active COVID-19. The V and J genes are TRBV6-5 and TRBJ2-3; 13 bases map to TRBD2. CDR3 sequence: CASSPGTSGTNTQYF. CDR3 nucleotide sequence: TGTGCCAGCAGTCCTGGGACTAGCGGGACCAATACGCAGTATTTT.